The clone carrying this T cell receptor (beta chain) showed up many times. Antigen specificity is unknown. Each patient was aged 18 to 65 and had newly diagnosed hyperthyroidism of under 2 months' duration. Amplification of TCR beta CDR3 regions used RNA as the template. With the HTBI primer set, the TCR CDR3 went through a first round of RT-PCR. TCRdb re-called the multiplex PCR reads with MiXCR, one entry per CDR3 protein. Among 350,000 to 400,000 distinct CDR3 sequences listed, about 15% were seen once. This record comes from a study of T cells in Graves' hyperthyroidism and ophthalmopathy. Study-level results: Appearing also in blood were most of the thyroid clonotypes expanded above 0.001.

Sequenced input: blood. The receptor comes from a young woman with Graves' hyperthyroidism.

CDR3 DNA sequence: TGTGCCAGCAAAATGCCACCTTATAATTCACCCCTCCACTTT. Its protein product is CASKMPPYNSPLHF. The chain is built from TRBV6-1 and TRBJ1-6; D is ambiguous. This CDR3 is built from 14 residues. Looked up from germline, CDR1 is MNHNS and CDR2 is SASEGT. Trimming took off 7 bases at V and 4 bases at J, with 11 bases between the two ends.